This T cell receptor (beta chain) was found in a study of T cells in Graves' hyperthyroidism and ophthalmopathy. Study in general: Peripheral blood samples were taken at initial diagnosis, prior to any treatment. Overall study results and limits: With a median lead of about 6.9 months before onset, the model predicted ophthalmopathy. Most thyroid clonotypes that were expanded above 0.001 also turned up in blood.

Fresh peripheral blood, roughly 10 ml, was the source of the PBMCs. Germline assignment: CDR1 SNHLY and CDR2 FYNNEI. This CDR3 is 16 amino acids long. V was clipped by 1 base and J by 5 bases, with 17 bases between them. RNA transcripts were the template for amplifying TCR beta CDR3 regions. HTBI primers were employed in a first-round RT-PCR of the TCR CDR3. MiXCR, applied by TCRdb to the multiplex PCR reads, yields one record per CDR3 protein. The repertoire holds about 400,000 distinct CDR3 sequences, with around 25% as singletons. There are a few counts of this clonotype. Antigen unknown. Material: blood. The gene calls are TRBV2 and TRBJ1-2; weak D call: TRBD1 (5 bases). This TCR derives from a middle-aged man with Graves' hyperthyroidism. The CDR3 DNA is TGTGCCAGCAGTGAAGTGGCGTTGGGGCCGAGATATGGCTACACCTTC. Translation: CASSEVALGPRYGYTF.